The 28 T cell receptor beta chains below all came from one sample that was sequenced in a study of blood T cell repertoires in COVID-19. Clones were read by immunoSEQ multiplex PCR, and TCRdb kept only the in-frame ones, dropping some. The data show around 100,000 clones, over 80% seen once. Sequencing input: peripheral blood. The receptors were gathered from a man older than 75 with acute or convalescent COVID-19.

This clone was seen once. The chain has TRBV6-6 and TRBJ2-7; D possibly corresponds to TRBD2 (5 bases). Germline assignment: CDR1 MNHNY and CDR2 SVGAGI (reference sequence). V lost 2 bases to trimming and J lost 6 bases, with 8 bases between them. The CDR3 has 12 amino acids. The CDR3 is CASSYTGIEQYF. DNA for the CDR3: TGTGCCAGCAGTTACACCGGGATCGAGCAGTACTTC.

The chain joins TRBV11-2 to TRBJ2-7; D might be TRBD2 (7 bases). This CDR3 region has 14 residues. Per germline, CDR1 SGHAT and CDR2 FQNNGV. V shed 7 bases and J shed 6 bases, with 19 bases lying between them. The CDR3 sequence is CASNPLGGHVEQYF. For the CDR3, the DNA is TGTGCCAGCAACCCACTCGGGGGGCATGTCGAGCAGTACTTC.

This chain uses TRBV18 with TRBJ2-2, with 9 positions matching TRBD1. The length of the CDR3 is 14 residues. CDR1 is KGHSH and CDR2 is LQKENI in the germline V gene. V lost 4 bases, J lost 5 bases, and 2 bases stayed unmatched. This chain's CDR3 is CASSHGQGTGELFF. The CDR3 region has the DNA TGTGCCAGCTCACACGGACAGGGGACCGGGGAGCTGTTTTTT. Filled out from reference TRBV18 and TRBJ2-2, the complete variable domain reads NAGVMQNPRHLVRRRGQEARLRCSPMKGHSHVYWYRQLPEEGLKFMVYLQKENIIDESGMPKERFSAEFPKEGPSILRIQQVVRGDSAAYFCASSHGQGTGELFFGEGSRLTVL.

In DNA form, the CDR3 reads TGTGCCAGCAGCTTATATTCGGGTTCGGGTAATTCACCCCTCCACTTT. Amino acid sequence: CASSLYSGSGNSPLHF. The J gene is TRBJ1-6, the V gene TRBV7-6; D ambiguous. CDR1 is SGHVS, CDR2 FNYEAQ, per germline. The CDR3 is 16 residues long. Trimming removed 2 bases at V and 6 bases at J, with 14 bases between.

The chain employs TRBV6-5 and TRBJ1-5; tentatively, D is TRBD1 (5 bases). This CDR3 is built from 13 residues. The V end lost 8 bases, the J end lost 6 bases, and 14 bases lay between the germline ends. Per the germline V gene, CDR1 is MNHEY and CDR2 is SVGAGI. The DNA for the CDR3 is TGTGCCAGCGCCCAGGGCCCATTTCAGCCCCAGCATTTT. It codes for CASAQGPFQPQHF.

The count of this clone is one. This chain uses TRBV5-1 with TRBJ2-3; TRBD2 aligns across 12 bases. Germline CDR1 is SGHRS and CDR2 is YFSETQ. V dropped 4 bases and J dropped 1; count of bases not matched to a gene: 1. This CDR3 is built from 15 residues. The CDR3 spells CASSPSGGGTDTQYF. The CDR3 DNA reads TGCGCCAGCAGCCCTAGCGGGGGGGGCACAGATACGCAGTATTTT.

This clone was recorded once. The rearrangement links TRBV6-5 to TRBJ1-1; TRBD1 aligns across 10 bases. The CDR3 is made up of 13 amino acids. The trim removed 0 bases at V and 13 bases at J, leaving 5 bases unmatched. CDR1 is MNHEY and CDR2 is SVGAGI in the germline V gene. The CDR3 loop is CASSYSTGGMGFF. For the CDR3, the DNA is TGTGCCAGCAGTTACTCGACAGGGGGCATGGGTTTCTTT.

V gene TRBV6-2 or TRBV6-3 combines with J gene TRBJ2-2, with D maybe TRBD2 (6 bases). Between the trimmed V and J ends, which lost 5 bases and 6 bases, there was a span of 31 bases. Germline loops: CDR1 MNHEY, CDR2 SVGEGT. This CDR3 contains 20 residues. CDR3 residues: CASSLLGGSSPSRVSGELFF. The DNA of the CDR3 is TGTGCCAGCAGTCTCTTGGGGGGAAGTTCCCCCTCAAGGGTCTCCGGGGAGCTGTTTTTT.

The chain carries TRBV24-1 and TRBJ2-6, with a weak D call TRBD1 (6 bases). This CDR3 is built from 16 residues. Germline V gene sequence: CDR1 KGHDR, CDR2 SFDVKD. Trimming took off 3 bases at V and 1 base at J, with 9 bases between the two ends. CDR3 bases: TGTGCCACCAGTGATGGGACACGGTCTGGGGCCAACGTCCTGACTTTC. This codes for CATSDGTRSGANVLTF.

The J gene is TRBJ1-2, the V gene TRBV7-9, with TRBD1 identical over 8 bases. V lost 5 bases, J lost 8 bases, and 7 bases stayed unmatched. The germline V gene has CDR1 SEHNR and CDR2 FQNEAQ (reference sequence). The CDR3 consists of 13 residues. The CDR3 loop is CASSPGQGTGYTF. Here the CDR3 DNA reads TGTGCCAGCAGCCCCGGACAGGGAACGGGCTACACCTTC. The full variable domain, completed using reference TRBV7-9 and TRBJ1-2, is DTGVSQNPRHKITKRGQNVTFRCDPISEHNRLYWYRQTLGQGPEFLTYFQNEAQLEKSRLLSDRFSAERPKGSFSTLEIQRTEQGDSAMYLCASSPGQGTGYTFGSGTRLTVV.

The V and J genes are TRBV15 and TRBJ1-1, with TRBD1 as a possible D gene (5 bases). Germline CDR1 reads LNHNV; CDR2 reads YYDKDF (reference sequence). Trimming left V 3 bases short and J 6 bases short, with 14 bases between. CDR3 length equals 14 residues. The DNA for the CDR3 is TGTGCCACCAGCAGGACCGGGGGGAGCGCTGAAGCTTTCTTT. It translates to CATSRTGGSAEAFF.

This clone was seen a handful of times. This chain uses TRBV6-6 with TRBJ2-1; weak D call: TRBD2 (6 bases). Germline V gives CDR1 MNHNY, CDR2 SVGAGI (reference sequence). The CDR3 runs 16 residues. Trimming took 4 bases from V and 1 from J, leaving 14 bases between them. CDR3 loop: CASSSRDSPSYNEQFF. CDR3 nucleotide sequence: TGTGCCAGCAGTTCCCGGGACTCCCCGTCCTACAATGAGCAGTTCTTC.

This clone occurred a few times. The V and J genes are TRBV4-2 and TRBJ2-1; 7 positions match TRBD2. The CDR3 runs 16 residues. Germline-derived CDR1 and CDR2 are LGHNA and YNFKEQ. The trim removed 1 base at V and 3 bases at J, leaving 6 bases unmatched. In nucleotides, the CDR3 is TGTGCCAGCAGCCAAGGGACGGGAGGCGTCTACAATGAGCAGTTCTTC. Translation gives CASSQGTGGVYNEQFF.

With respect to this clone: One junction end disagrees with the germline gene, perhaps due to a read error. The chain combines TRBV2 with TRBJ1-2; perhaps TRBD1 as D (5 bases). Germline-derived CDR1 and CDR2 are SNHLY and FYNNEI. The CDR3 runs 11 residues. CDR3 sequence: CASSEGRAEAF. The CDR3 coding sequence is TGTGCCAGCAGTGAAGGCAGGGCCGAGGCCTTC.

The chain recombines TRBV18 with TRBJ1-6; 8 nucleotides match TRBD1. The CDR3 length is 15 residues. CDR1 is KGHSH, CDR2 LQKENI, per germline. Trimming took 3 bases from V and 5 from J; bases not matched to a gene: 3. The CDR3 loop reads CASSPTTGDNSPLHF. CDR3 in DNA: TGTGCCAGCTCACCTACGACAGGGGATAATTCACCCCTCCACTTT.

This chain uses TRBV7-3 with TRBJ2-3, with 11 bases aligning to TRBD1. Germline trimming cut 5 bases from V and 3 bases from J; bases unmatched to any gene: 1. The germline V gene has CDR1 SGHTA and CDR2 FQGTGA. The CDR3 is 14 residues long. In DNA, the CDR3 is TGTGCCAGCAGCGGGACAGGGGGTACAGATACGCAGTATTTT. Amino acids: CASSGTGGTDTQYF. The whole variable domain, remainder taken from reference TRBV7-3 and TRBJ2-3, is GAGVSQTPSNKVTEKGKYVELRCDPISGHTALYWYRQSLGQGPEFLIYFQGTGAADDSGLPNDRFFAVRPEGSVSTLKIQRTERGDSAVYLCASSGTGGTDTQYFGPGTRLTVL.

V usage is TRBV4-3 and J usage is TRBJ2-1; tentative D call: TRBD1 (7 bases). CDR1 and CDR2 from the germline V gene are LGHNA and YSLEER. Trimming shortened V by 3 bases and J by 2 bases, and 23 bases separated the two germline ends. This CDR3 contains 19 residues. The CDR3 sequence is CASSQGQGGELGTYNEQFF. The CDR3 DNA reads as TGCGCCAGCAGCCAGGGGCAGGGGGGAGAGCTGGGGACCTACAATGAGCAGTTCTTC.

The genes are TRBV7-8 and TRBJ2-2; TRBD1 might be the D (7 bases). This CDR3 region has 15 residues. Germline V gene data show CDR1 as SGHVS and CDR2 as FQNEAQ. Trimming left V 4 bases short and J 5 bases short, with 14 bases between. The chain's CDR3 is CASSWRGRETGELFF. CDR3 in DNA: TGTGCCAGCAGCTGGAGGGGGCGAGAAACCGGGGAGCTGTTTTTT.

This chain connects TRBV6-5 to TRBJ1-2; weak D call: TRBD1 (6 bases). V lost 4 bases, J lost 5 bases, and 8 bases lay in between. The germline V gene encodes CDR1 MNHEY and CDR2 SVGAGI. The CDR3 totals 12 residues. The CDR3 is CASSSGQYGYTF. The CDR3 nucleotides read TGTGCCAGCAGTTCTGGACAGTATGGCTACACCTTC.

This chain uses TRBV24-1 with TRBJ2-3, with 8 bases identical to TRBD1. Losses at the gene ends were 4 bases for V and 1 base for J; bases not matched to a gene: 9. CDR3 length: 17 residues. The germline V gene encodes CDR1 KGHDR and CDR2 SFDVKD. The DNA of the CDR3 is TGTGCCACCAGTGACCCTCTCGGGACAGGTGGCACAGATACGCAGTATTTT. Translating it yields CATSDPLGTGGTDTQYF.

The chain uses TRBV2 and TRBJ1-6; D is ambiguous. The CDR3 spans 14 residues. Between the trimmed V and J ends, which lost 4 bases and 5 bases, there was a span of 9 bases. Germline V gene sequence: CDR1 SNHLY, CDR2 FYNNEI. This CDR3 is CASSVRQDNSPLHF. The CDR3 nucleotides read TGTGCCAGCAGTGTACGCCAGGATAATTCACCCCTCCACTTT.

This clone was detected a few times. The chain couples TRBV7-9 to TRBJ1-5; D ambiguous. V lost 5 bases, J lost 4 bases, and 6 bases lay in between. CDR3 length equals 12 residues. Germline CDR1 reads SEHNR; CDR2 reads FQNEAQ (reference sequence). CDR3 DNA sequence: TGTGCCAGCAGCGCACAGAATCAGCCCCAGCATTTT. It translates to CASSAQNQPQHF.

The chain is built from TRBV6-2 or TRBV6-3 and TRBJ1-5; D unclear. Germline V gene lookup returns CDR1 MNHEY and CDR2 SVGEGT. With 4 bases removed from V and 6 bases from J, the gap between germline ends came to 10 bases. CDR3 length: 13 amino acids. The DNA of the CDR3 is TGTGCCAGCAGTTCTACCTTTGGTCAGCCCCAGCATTTT. It codes for CASSSTFGQPQHF.

CDR3 amino acids: CASSYTGLGYTF. In DNA, the CDR3 is TGTGCCAGCAGCTACACAGGGTTAGGCTACACCTTC. The chain carries TRBV12-3 or TRBV12-4 and TRBJ1-2, with a weak D call TRBD1 (6 bases). The CDR3 extends over 12 amino acids. V was pared by 6 bases and J by 8 bases, with 13 bases between.

J is TRBJ2-1 and V is TRBV9, with D possibly being TRBD1 (6 bases). The germline V and J ends were trimmed by 4 bases and 5 bases, with 16 bases remaining between them. This CDR3 region has 15 residues. Looked up from germline, CDR1 is SGDLS and CDR2 is YYNGEE. CDR3 DNA: TGTGCCAGCAGCATACGAGGGGGTTCTAACAATGAGCAGTTCTTC. Its protein product is CASSIRGGSNNEQFF. Looking up the rest from reference TRBV9 and TRBJ2-1 gives the full variable domain: DSGVTQTPKHLITATGQRVTLRCSPRSGDLSVYWYQQSLDQGLQFLIQYYNGEERAKGNILERFSAQQFPDLHSELNLSSLELGDSALYFCASSIRGGSNNEQFFGPGTRLTVL.

V and J are TRBV7-2 and TRBJ2-7, with 10 positions matching TRBD2. The germline CDR1 and CDR2 sequences are SGHTA and FQGNSA. The CDR3 consists of 14 residues. J was trimmed by 2 bases and V by 6 bases; bases with no gene match: 4. In nucleotides, the CDR3 is TGTGCCAGCAGTTCCGGGACTAGCGCCTACGAGCAGTACTTC. This sequence encodes CASSSGTSAYEQYF. Supplemented by reference TRBV7-2 and TRBJ2-7, the full variable domain reads GAGVSQSPSNKVTEKGKDVELRCDPISGHTALYWYRQSLGQGLEFLIYFQGNSAPDKSGLPSDRFSAERTGGSVSTLTIQRTQQEDSAVYLCASSSGTSAYEQYFGPGTRLTVT.

V is TRBV29-1 and J is TRBJ2-2; D perhaps matches TRBD2 (5 bases). V shed 7 bases and J shed 1 base, with 13 bases lying between them. Germline V gene data show CDR1 as SQVTM and CDR2 as ANQGSEA. The CDR3 loop spans 14 amino acids. As DNA, the CDR3 is TGCAGCGCAATTAGCGACTGGAACACCGGGGAGCTGTTTTTT. It yields the protein CSAISDWNTGELFF.

V gene TRBV19 combines with J gene TRBJ1-1, with TRBD1 as a possible D gene (6 bases). This CDR3 has 17 amino acids. Germline assignment: CDR1 LNHDA and CDR2 SQIVND (reference sequence). V was clipped by 7 bases and J by 7 bases, with 28 bases between them. CDR3 region: CASIASRGAGLKSEAFF. The CDR3 DNA is TGTGCCAGTATCGCAAGCCGGGGGGCGGGTTTGAAGAGTGAAGCTTTCTTT.